Below, one T cell receptor beta chain is given with its context. The target of this receptor is not known. There are no base qualities to consult, and no much larger clone falls within one base. The germline V gene supplies CDR1 SNHLY and CDR2 FYNNEI. The V and J ends are trimmed by 0 bases and 4 bases, leaving 3 bases between them. From the cysteine up to the phenylalanine, the CDR3 has a length of 12 residues. Solely the CDR3 DNA is kept, with 36 bases framed from the first base. This sample is drawn from a study of blood T cell repertoires in COVID-19 (TCRdb year 2020). Some background on the complete study: Samples covering the acute and convalescent phases of COVID-19 were provided by collaborators in the United States, Italy and Spain. Nearly every sample came with metadata listing a de-identified subject ID, COVID-19 status, age in years and sex. The samples were drawn from the first 160 participants of the ongoing ImmuneRACE study and from over a thousand subjects provided by 6 global collaborators. Where available, HLA class I and class II types were obtained from metadata supplied by the sample provider rather than from assay-based typing. The material from the prospective study consisted of cDNA or gDNA derived from T cells, B-cell-depleted T cells, or PBMCs. A freely available public database, intended as a resource for researchers studying the immune response to SARS-CoV-2, is where the repertoires were released. The dataset comprised deeply sampled blood TCRbeta repertoires from subjects exposed to, actively infected with, or recovered from COVID-19.

TCRbeta CDR3 regions were amplified from genomic DNA by means of the immunoSEQ Assay, a bias-controlled multiplex PCR. Under the source paper's analysis protocol: The number of nucleated cells in each sample was estimated from the amplification of reference gene primers within the assay. To quantify the absolute abundance of each unique TCRbeta CDR3 rearrangement, sequence reads were collapsed and filtered. For each sample, productive Simpson clonality was calculated by taking the square root of Simpson's diversity index across productive rearrangements. TCRdb took this table from immuneACCESS and kept in-frame rearrangements with V and J called. Such tables lack part of the clones; where checked against another copy, unresolved V genes explain under half of the gap, and the rest is unexplained. V and J calls and clone size are given by that table; D and trimming were obtained from the DNA. For this sample the table gives about 68,000 clones, of which over 75% were detected only once. The top ten clonotypes cover around 23% of the sample.

The investigation overall reported the following: The quantity of clinical and demographic metadata differed by source and by participant and was supplied without curation.

Each collaborating institution followed its own protocols to collect whole blood in K2EDTA tubes. For TCRbeta analysis, collaborators shipped samples in one of three forms: frozen whole blood, isolated PBMCs, or DNA extracted from either of those sample types. The sequencing input was peripheral blood. The rearranged segments are TRBV2 and TRBJ1-2; the D segment cannot be called with confidence. The sequence was collected from a middle-aged man with acute or convalescent COVID-19. The DNA sequence is TGTGCCAGCAGTGAAGCGGCCTATGGCTACACCTTC. Its protein product is CASSEAAYGYTF.